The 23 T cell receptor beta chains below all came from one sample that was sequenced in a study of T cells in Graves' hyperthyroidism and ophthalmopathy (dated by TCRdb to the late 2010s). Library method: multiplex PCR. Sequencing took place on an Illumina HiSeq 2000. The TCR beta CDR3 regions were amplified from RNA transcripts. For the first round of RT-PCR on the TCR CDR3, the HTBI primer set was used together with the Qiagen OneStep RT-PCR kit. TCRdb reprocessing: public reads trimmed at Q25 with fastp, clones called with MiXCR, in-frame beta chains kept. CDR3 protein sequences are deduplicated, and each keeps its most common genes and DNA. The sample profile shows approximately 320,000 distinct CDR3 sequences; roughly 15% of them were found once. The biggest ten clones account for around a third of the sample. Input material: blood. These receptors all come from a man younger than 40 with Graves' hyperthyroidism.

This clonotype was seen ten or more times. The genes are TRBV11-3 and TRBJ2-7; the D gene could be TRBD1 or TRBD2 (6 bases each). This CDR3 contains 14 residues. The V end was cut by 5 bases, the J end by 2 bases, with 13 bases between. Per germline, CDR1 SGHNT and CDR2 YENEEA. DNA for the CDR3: TGTGCCAGCAGCCCCGGGGGCAGCACCTACGAGCAGTACTTC. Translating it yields CASSPGGSTYEQYF.

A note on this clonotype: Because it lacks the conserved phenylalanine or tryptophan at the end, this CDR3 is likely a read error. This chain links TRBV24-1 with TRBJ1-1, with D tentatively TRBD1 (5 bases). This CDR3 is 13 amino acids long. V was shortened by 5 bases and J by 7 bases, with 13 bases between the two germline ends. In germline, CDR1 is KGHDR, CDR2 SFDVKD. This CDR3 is CATSGAQGNEAFL. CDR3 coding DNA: TGTGCCACCAGTGGCGCTCAGGGCAATGAAGCTTTCCTT.

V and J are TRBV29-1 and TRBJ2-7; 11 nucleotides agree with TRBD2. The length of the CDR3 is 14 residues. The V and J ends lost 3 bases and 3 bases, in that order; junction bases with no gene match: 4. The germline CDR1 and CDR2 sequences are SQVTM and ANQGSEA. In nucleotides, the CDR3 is TGCAGCGTTGAGGGGCTAGCGGGAGGCTACGAGCAGTACTTC. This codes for CSVEGLAGGYEQYF.

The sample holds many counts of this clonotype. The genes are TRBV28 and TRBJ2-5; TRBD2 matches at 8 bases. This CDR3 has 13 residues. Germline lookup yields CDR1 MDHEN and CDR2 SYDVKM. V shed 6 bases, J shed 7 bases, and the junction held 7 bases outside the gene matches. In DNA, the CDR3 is TGTGCCAGCAGCCCACTAGCGGCCGGGACCCAGTACTTC. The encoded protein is CASSPLAAGTQYF.

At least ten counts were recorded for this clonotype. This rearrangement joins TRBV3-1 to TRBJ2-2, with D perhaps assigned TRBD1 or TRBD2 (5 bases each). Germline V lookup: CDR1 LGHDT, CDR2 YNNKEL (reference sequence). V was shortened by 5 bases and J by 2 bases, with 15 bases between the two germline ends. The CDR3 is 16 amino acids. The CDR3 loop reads CASSSRDGINTGELFF. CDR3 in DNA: TGTGCCAGCAGCTCTCGGGACGGAATAAACACCGGGGAGCTGTTTTTT.

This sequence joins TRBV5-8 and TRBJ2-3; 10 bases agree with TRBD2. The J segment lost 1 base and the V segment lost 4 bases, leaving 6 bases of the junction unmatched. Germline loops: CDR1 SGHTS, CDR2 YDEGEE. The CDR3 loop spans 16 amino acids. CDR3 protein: CASSHPAGGGTDTQYF. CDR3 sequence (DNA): TGTGCCAGCAGCCACCCAGCGGGGGGGGGCACAGATACGCAGTATTTT.

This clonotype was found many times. In DNA form, the CDR3 reads TGTGCCAGCAGTCCCAGGTACACTGAAGCTTTCTTT. Its protein product is CASSPRYTEAFF. This chain uses TRBV28 with TRBJ1-1; D is unresolved. The CDR3 totals 12 residues. V was pared by 5 bases and J by 3 bases, with 7 bases between. The germline CDR1 and CDR2 sequences are MDHEN and SYDVKM.

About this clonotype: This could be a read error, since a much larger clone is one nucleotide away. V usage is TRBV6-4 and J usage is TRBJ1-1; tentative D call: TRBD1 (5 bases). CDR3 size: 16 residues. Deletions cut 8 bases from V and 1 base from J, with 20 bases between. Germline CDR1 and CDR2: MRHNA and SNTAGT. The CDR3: CASGPTLTAGNTEAFF. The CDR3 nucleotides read TGTGCCAGCGGACCTACCCTGACAGCCGGGAACACTGAAGCTTTCTTT.

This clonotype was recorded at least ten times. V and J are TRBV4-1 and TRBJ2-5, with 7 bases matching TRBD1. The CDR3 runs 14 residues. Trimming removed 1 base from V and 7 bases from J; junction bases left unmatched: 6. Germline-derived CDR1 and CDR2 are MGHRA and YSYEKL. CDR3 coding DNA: TGCGCCAGCAGCCAAGGCGAGGGGGCCGGGACCCAGTACTTC. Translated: CASSQGEGAGTQYF.

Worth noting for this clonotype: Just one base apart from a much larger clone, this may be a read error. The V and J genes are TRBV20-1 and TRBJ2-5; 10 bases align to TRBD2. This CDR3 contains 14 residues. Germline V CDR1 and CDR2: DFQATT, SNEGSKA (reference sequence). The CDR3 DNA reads TGCAGTGCTACGGGAGCGGGAGGGCCAGAGACCCGGTACTTC. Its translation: CSATGAGGPETRYF.

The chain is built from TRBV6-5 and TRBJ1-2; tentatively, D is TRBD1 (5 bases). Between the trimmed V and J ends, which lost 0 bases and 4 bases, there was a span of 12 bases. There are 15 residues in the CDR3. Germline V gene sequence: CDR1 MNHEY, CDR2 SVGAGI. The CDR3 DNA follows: TGTGCCAGCAGTTACTCGGGGGGGAACGGCTATGGCTACACCTTC. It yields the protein CASSYSGGNGYGYTF.

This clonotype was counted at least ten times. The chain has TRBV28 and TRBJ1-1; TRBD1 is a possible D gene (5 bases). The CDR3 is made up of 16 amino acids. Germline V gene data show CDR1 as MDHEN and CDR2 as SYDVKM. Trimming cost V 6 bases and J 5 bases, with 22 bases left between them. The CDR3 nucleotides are TGTGCCAGCAGCCCGATCCTCCGGGACCGAAGGACTGAAGCTTTCTTT. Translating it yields CASSPILRDRRTEAFF.

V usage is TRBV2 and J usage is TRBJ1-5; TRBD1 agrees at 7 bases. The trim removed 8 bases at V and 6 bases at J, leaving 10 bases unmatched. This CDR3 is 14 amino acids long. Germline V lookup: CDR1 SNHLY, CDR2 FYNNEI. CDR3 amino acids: CASRQLTGAQPQHF. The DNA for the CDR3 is TGTGCCAGCCGACAACTCACAGGGGCTCAGCCCCAGCATTTT. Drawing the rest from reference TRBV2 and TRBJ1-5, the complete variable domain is EPEVTQTPSHQVTQMGQEVILRCVPISNHLYFYWYRQILGQKVEFLVSFYNNEISEKSEIFDDQFSVERPDGSNFTLKIRSTKLEDSAMYFCASRQLTGAQPQHFGDGTRLSIL.

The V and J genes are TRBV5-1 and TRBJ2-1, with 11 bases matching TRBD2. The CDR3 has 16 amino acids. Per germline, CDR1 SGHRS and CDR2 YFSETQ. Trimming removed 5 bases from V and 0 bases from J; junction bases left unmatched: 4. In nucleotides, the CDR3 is TGCGCCAGCAGAGCGGGACTAGCGGACTCCTACAATGAGCAGTTCTTC. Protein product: CASRAGLADSYNEQFF.

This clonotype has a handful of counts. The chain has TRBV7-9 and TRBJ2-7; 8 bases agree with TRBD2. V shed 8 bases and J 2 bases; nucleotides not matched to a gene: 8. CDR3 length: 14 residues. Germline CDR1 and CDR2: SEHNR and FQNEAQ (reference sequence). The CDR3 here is CASEPGGVPYEQYF. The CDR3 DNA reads TGTGCCAGCGAACCCGGGGGGGTTCCCTACGAGCAGTACTTC.

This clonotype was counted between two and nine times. CDR3 sequence (DNA): TGTGCCAGCAGCTCCCTGAATTCACCCCTCCACTTT. Its protein is CASSSLNSPLHF. This rearrangement joins TRBV7-6 to TRBJ1-6; D call uncertain. CDR3 length equals 12 residues. CDR1 and CDR2 from the germline V gene are SGHVS and FNYEAQ. The V end was cut by 4 bases, the J end by 7 bases, with 5 bases between.

The CDR3 loop is CASTPSPWGENTIYF. CDR3 bases: TGTGCCAGCACCCCATCGCCCTGGGGGGAAAACACCATATATTTT. This chain links TRBV6-1 with TRBJ1-3; D possibly corresponds to TRBD1 (5 bases). The CDR3 covers 15 residues. Germline-derived CDR1 and CDR2 are MNHNS and SASEGT. With 7 bases removed from V and 6 bases from J, the gap between germline ends came to 19 bases.

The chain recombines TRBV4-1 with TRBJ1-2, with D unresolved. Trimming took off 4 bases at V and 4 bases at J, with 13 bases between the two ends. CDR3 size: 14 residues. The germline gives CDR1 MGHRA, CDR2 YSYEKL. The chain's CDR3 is CASSPPGAIYGYTF. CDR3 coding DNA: TGCGCCAGCAGCCCCCCAGGAGCAATCTATGGCTACACCTTC.

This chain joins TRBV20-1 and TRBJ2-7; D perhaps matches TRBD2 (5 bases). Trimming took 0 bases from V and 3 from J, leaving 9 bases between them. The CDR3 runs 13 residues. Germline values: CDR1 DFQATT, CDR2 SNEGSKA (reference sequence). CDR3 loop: CSAREPGIYEQYF. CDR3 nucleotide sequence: TGCAGTGCTAGAGAGCCGGGAATCTACGAGCAGTACTTC.

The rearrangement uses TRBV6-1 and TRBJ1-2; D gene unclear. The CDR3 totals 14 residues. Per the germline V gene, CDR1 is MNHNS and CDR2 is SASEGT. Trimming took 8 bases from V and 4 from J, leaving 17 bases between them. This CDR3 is CASRGPGLSYGYTF. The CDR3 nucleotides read TGTGCCAGCCGCGGGCCCGGCCTGAGCTATGGCTACACCTTC.

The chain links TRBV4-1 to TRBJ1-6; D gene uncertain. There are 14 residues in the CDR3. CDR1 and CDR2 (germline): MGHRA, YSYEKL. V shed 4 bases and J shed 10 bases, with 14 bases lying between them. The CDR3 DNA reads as TGCGCCAGCAGCCCAAGCGGGTTGGGATCACCCCTCCACTTT. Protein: CASSPSGLGSPLHF.

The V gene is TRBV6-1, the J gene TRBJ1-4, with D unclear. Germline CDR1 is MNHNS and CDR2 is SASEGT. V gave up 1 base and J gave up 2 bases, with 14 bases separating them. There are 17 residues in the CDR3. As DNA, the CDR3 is TGTGCCAGCAGTGAAGGAGAGGGAATGGGGACTAATGAAAAACTGTTTTTT. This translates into CASSEGEGMGTNEKLFF.

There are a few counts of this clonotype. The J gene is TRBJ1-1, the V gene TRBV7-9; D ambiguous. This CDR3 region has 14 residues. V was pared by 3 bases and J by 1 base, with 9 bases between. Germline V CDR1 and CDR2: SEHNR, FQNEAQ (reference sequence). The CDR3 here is CASSLGFGNTEAFF. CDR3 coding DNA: TGTGCCAGCAGCTTGGGTTTCGGGAACACTGAAGCTTTCTTT. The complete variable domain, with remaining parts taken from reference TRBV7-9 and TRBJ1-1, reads DTGVSQNPRHKITKRGQNVTFRCDPISEHNRLYWYRQTLGQGPEFLTYFQNEAQLEKSRLLSDRFSAERPKGSFSTLEIQRTEQGDSAMYLCASSLGFGNTEAFFGQGTRLTVV.